This T cell receptor beta chain was sequenced during a study of CD8+CD57+ T cells in acquired aplastic anemia. Patients who underwent sequencing had shown CD8+CD57+ cell expansion by flow cytometry. Germline V lookup: CDR1 SEHNR, CDR2 FQNEAQ (reference sequence). The CDR3 runs 16 residues. The V segment lost 5 bases and the J segment 5 bases; nucleotides outside the gene matches: 7. It was genomic DNA that served as the template for profiling TCR beta VDJ and CDR3. MiXCR was run by TCRdb on the reads, yielding one entry per CDR3 protein. Seen here are 150,000 or so distinct CDR3 sequences, around half observed once, and the top ten hold approximately 3%.

This chain connects TRBV7-9 to TRBJ2-5; 14 bases agree with TRBD2. The receptor was derived from a human donor with aplastic anemia. The sample was sorted CD4+, CD8+, or CD8+CD57+ T cells (not recorded which) from PBMCs. Here the CDR3 DNA reads TGTGCCAGCAGCCCTCGGACTAGCGGGGGGCGGGAGACCCAGTACTTC. It specifies CASSPRTSGGRETQYF.